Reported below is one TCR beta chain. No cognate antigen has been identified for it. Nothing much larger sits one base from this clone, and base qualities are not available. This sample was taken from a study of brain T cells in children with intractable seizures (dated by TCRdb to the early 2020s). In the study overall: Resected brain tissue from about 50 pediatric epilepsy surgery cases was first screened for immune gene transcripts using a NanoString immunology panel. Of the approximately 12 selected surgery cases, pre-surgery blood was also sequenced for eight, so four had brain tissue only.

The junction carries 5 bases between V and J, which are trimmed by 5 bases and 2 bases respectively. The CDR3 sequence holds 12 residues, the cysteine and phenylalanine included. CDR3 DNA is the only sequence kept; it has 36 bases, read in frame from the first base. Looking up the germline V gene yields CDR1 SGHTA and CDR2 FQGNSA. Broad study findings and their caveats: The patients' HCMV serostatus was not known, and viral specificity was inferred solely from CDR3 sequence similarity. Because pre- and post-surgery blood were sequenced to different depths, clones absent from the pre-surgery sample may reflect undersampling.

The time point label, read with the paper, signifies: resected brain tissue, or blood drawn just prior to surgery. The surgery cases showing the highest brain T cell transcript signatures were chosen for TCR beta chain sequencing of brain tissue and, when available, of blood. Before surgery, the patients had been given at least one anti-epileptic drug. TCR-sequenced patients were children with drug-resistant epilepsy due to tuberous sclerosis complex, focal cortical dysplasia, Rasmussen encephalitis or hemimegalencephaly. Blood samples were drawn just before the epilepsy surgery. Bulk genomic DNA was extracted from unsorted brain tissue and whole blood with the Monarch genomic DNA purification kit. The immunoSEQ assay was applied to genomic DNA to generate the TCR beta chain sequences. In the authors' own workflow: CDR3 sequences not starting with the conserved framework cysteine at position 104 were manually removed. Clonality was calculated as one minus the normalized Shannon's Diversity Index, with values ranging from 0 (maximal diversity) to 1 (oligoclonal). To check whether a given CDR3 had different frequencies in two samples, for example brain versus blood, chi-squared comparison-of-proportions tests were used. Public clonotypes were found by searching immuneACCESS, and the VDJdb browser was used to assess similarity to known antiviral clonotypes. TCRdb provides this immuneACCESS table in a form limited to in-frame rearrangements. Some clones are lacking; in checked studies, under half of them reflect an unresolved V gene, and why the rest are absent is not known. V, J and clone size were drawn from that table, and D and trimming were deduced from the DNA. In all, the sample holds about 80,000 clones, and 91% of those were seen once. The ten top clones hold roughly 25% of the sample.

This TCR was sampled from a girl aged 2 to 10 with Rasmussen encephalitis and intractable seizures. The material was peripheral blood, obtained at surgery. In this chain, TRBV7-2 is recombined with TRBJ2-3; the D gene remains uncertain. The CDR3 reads CASSLYTDTQYF. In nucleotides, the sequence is TGTGCCAGCAGCCTATACACAGATACGCAGTATTTT.